The sequence of this TCR beta chain was determined in a study of cytomegalovirus exposure and HLA in healthy donors. The study, taken as a whole, reports: In vitro, three CMV-associated chains proved specific for CMV antigens.

On this clone: Its cognate antigen is unknown.

The PCR had 60 Vbeta and 13 Jbeta primers. Profiling relied on immunoSEQ multiplex PCR, and the TCRdb table lists in-frame clones only, not all of them. Of 100,000 to 150,000 clones in the sample, 77% were seen once. Between the trimmed V and J ends, which lost 0 bases and 2 bases, there was a span of 11 bases. Germline CDR1 is SGDLS and CDR2 is YYNGEE. The CDR3 consists of 15 residues. Specimen: PBMCs. The receptor comes from a male donor in good health and CMV-seropositive. The chain carries TRBV9 and TRBJ1-1, with D uncertain. The CDR3 reads CASSVGELSNTEAFF. CDR3 nucleotides: TGTGCCAGCAGCGTAGGGGAGCTTAGCAACACTGAAGCTTTCTTT.